These 15 T cell receptor beta chains originate from one sample sequenced in a study of blood T cell repertoires in COVID-19 (dated by TCRdb to between 2020 and 2021). The library came from the immunoSEQ multiplex PCR assay. TCRdb carries this immuneACCESS record with in-frame sequences only. Its versions omit some clonotypes, under half of them owing to an unresolved V gene in the studies checked, with the rest unexplained. The sample data list about 150,000 clones, and approximately 82% of these were observed just once. The ten largest clones capture approximately 10% of the sample. The sequencing sample was made of peripheral blood. The receptors were sampled from a woman older than 75 with active or convalescent COVID-19.

V usage is TRBV15 and J usage is TRBJ2-7; the D gene is possibly TRBD1 (5 bases). Germline V gives CDR1 LNHNV, CDR2 YYDKDF (reference sequence). Trimming removed 0 bases at V and 7 bases at J, with 10 bases between. There are 13 residues in the CDR3. The CDR3 DNA sequence: TGTGCCACCAGCAGAGAGCTGGACACAGAGCAGTACTTC. This encodes CATSRELDTEQYF. The full variable domain, with the rest looked up from reference TRBV15 and TRBJ2-7, is DAMVIQNPRYQVTQFGKPVTLSCSQTLNHNVMYWYQQKSSQAPKLLFHYYDKDFNNEADTPDNFQSRRPNTSFCFLDIRSPGLGDTAMYLCATSRELDTEQYFGPGTRLTVT.

The chain is built from TRBV18 and TRBJ2-6; 8 nucleotides match TRBD1. V shed 3 bases and J 4 bases; nucleotides not matched to a gene: 5. The CDR3 is 16 residues long. Germline assignment: CDR1 KGHSH and CDR2 LQKENI. CDR3 in amino acids: CASSPDRASGANVLTF. The CDR3 coding sequence is TGTGCCAGCTCACCGGACAGGGCCAGCGGGGCCAACGTCCTGACTTTC.

V and J are TRBV2 and TRBJ2-3; 7 positions match TRBD1. Germline trimming cut 11 bases from V and 1 base from J; bases unmatched to any gene: 6. There are 13 residues in the CDR3. Per the germline V gene, CDR1 is SNHLY and CDR2 is FYNNEI. CDR3 sequence: CADRQGGTDTQYF. DNA for the CDR3: TGTGCCGACCGACAGGGAGGCACAGATACGCAGTATTTT.

The chain is built from TRBV4-1 and TRBJ2-1; TRBD2 is a possible D gene (6 bases). Germline V gene lookup returns CDR1 MGHRA and CDR2 YSYEKL. The germline V and J ends were trimmed by 0 bases and 4 bases, with 13 bases remaining between them. CDR3 length: 16 amino acids. CDR3 amino acids: CASSQEGVAEYNEQFF. The CDR3 bases are TGCGCCAGCAGCCAAGAGGGAGTAGCGGAATACAATGAGCAGTTCTTC.

The V gene is TRBV19, the J gene TRBJ1-1, with a tentative D call TRBD1 (5 bases). The germline CDR1 and CDR2 sequences are LNHDA and SQIVND (reference sequence). The CDR3 is 16 amino acids. The V end lost 3 bases, the J end lost 4 bases, and 18 bases lay between the germline ends. Written as DNA, the CDR3 is TGTGCCAGTAGTATTGGGGCAGCCACATGGCGCACTGAAGCTTTCTTT. Its translation: CASSIGAATWRTEAFF.

V and J are TRBV5-6 and TRBJ2-5; the D gene is possibly TRBD2 (5 bases). Per the germline V gene, CDR1 is SGHDT and CDR2 is YYEEEE. The V end was cut by 1 base, the J end by 4 bases, with 8 bases between. This CDR3 is 13 amino acids long. The CDR3 nucleotides read TGTGCCAGCAGCTTGCCTAGCAGAGAGACCCAGTACTTC. Translation: CASSLPSRETQYF.

This clone was counted between two and nine times. The chain links TRBV28 to TRBJ1-4, with 7 nucleotides matching TRBD1. The length of the CDR3 is 15 residues. Germline CDR1 is MDHEN and CDR2 is SYDVKM. V lost 6 bases and J lost 1; bases outside the gene matches: 5. The CDR3, as DNA: TGTGCCAGCAGGAATCACAGGGGAACTAATGAAAAACTGTTTTTT. Translating it yields CASRNHRGTNEKLFF.

This sequence joins TRBV18 and TRBJ2-7; 8 bases are shared with TRBD2. V shed 1 base, J shed 2 bases, and the junction held 4 bases outside the gene matches. The CDR3 runs 15 residues. Germline V gene sequence: CDR1 KGHSH, CDR2 LQKENI. For the CDR3, the DNA is TGTGCCAGCTCACCACTCCTAGCGGGTACCTACGAGCAGTACTTC. Translating gives CASSPLLAGTYEQYF.

This clone showed up just a few times. V usage is TRBV20-1 and J usage is TRBJ1-1; D perhaps matches TRBD1 (6 bases). V shed 3 bases and J shed 5 bases, with 13 bases lying between them. CDR3 length: 13 residues. Germline CDR1 DFQATT, CDR2 SNEGSKA (reference sequence). As DNA, the CDR3 is TGCAGTGCTAGTCAAACAGGGTGGACTGAAGCTTTCTTT. It translates to CSASQTGWTEAFF.

The rearrangement joins TRBV5-1 to TRBJ2-7; D is possibly TRBD1 (6 bases). V was pared by 2 bases and J by 4 bases, with 13 bases between. Germline V lookup: CDR1 SGHRS, CDR2 YFSETQ. The CDR3 sequence is 14 residues long. CDR3 amino acids: CASSFQDRRYEQYF. The CDR3 DNA is TGCGCCAGCAGCTTTCAAGACAGGCGGTACGAGCAGTACTTC.

With regard to this clone: In the same sample, other DNA sequences code for this CDR3. This chain uses TRBV20-1 with TRBJ2-7; D gene ambiguous. Germline V gene sequence: CDR1 DFQATT, CDR2 SNEGSKA (reference sequence). The CDR3 totals 12 residues. The V end was cut by 3 bases, the J end by 0 bases, with 6 bases between. Here the CDR3 DNA reads TGCAGTGCTAGTCCTAGCTCCTACGAGCAGTACTTC. Translation gives CSASPSSYEQYF.

This clone showed up just once. DNA for the CDR3: TGTGCCAGCAGTTCGTCAGGGTCTAACTATGGCTACACCTTC. Protein sequence: CASSSSGSNYGYTF. The rearrangement links TRBV28 to TRBJ1-2; perhaps TRBD1 as D (5 bases). CDR3 size: 14 residues. Germline V gene sequence: CDR1 MDHEN, CDR2 SYDVKM. With 4 bases removed from V and 0 bases from J, the gap between germline ends came to 9 bases.

In this sample, this clone turned up once. The chain carries TRBV10-3 and TRBJ1-2; the D gene is possibly TRBD1 (6 bases). Trimming took 2 bases from V and 6 from J, leaving 19 bases between them. CDR3 length: 16 amino acids. Germline lookup yields CDR1 ENHRY and CDR2 SYGVKD. The CDR3 region has the DNA TGTGCCATCAGTGAGACGGACAGATTTAAAGTGGATGGCTACACCTTC. Its translation: CAISETDRFKVDGYTF.

This clone came up a few times. The chain uses TRBV11-2 and TRBJ2-2; D possibly corresponds to TRBD1 (5 bases). Germline V lookup: CDR1 SGHAT, CDR2 FQNNGV. V was clipped by 4 bases and J by 1 base, with 10 bases between them. The CDR3 runs 15 residues. CDR3: CASSYHTGNTGELFF. The CDR3 DNA sequence: TGTGCCAGCAGCTACCACACAGGGAACACCGGGGAGCTGTTTTTT.

This clone has just one count. The chain combines TRBV7-8 with TRBJ2-3; D remains unclear. V was shortened by 1 base and J by 2 bases, with 7 bases between the two germline ends. Germline V CDR1 and CDR2: SGHVS, FQNEAQ. The CDR3 runs 14 residues. The CDR3 region is CASSLGAFTDTQYF. The CDR3 DNA sequence: TGTGCCAGCAGCTTAGGAGCATTCACAGATACGCAGTATTTT.